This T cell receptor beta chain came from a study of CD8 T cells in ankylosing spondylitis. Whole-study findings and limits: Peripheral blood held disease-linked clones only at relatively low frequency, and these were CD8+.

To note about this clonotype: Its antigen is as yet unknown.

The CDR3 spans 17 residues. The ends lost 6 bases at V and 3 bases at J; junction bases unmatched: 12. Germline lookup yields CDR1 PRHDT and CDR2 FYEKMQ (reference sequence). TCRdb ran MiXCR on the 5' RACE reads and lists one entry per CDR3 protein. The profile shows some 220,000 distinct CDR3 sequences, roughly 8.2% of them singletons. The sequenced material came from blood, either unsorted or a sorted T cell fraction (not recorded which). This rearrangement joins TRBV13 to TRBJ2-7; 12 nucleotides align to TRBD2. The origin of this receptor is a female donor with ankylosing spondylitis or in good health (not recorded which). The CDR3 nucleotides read TGTGCCAGCAGTCTAGCGTCTAGCGGGAGGGCCGACTACGAGCAGTACTTC. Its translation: CASSLASSGRADYEQYF.